The 24 T cell receptor beta chains given below trace back to one sample, sequenced in a study of response to subunit inactivated influenza vaccine. TCRdb reprocessed the RT-PCR reads with MiXCR, giving one entry per CDR3 protein. The data hold over 450,000 distinct CDR3 sequences, with 13% observed a single time. Source: PBMCs from blood, taken more than 35 days after vaccination. The origin of the receptors is a man aged 50 to 60 who received an inactivated influenza vaccine.

V is TRBV12-3 or TRBV12-4 and J is TRBJ2-6, with D perhaps being TRBD1 or TRBD2 (5 bases each). This CDR3 comprises 16 residues. Trimming left V 7 bases short and J 6 bases short, with 19 bases between. The CDR3 loop reads CASTSWGPVEANVLTF. The CDR3, as DNA: TGTGCCAGCACGTCCTGGGGACCAGTTGAGGCCAACGTCCTGACTTTC.

This chain links TRBV4-1 with TRBJ2-1, with 8 bases matching TRBD2. Germline CDR1 is MGHRA and CDR2 is YSYEKL. Unmatched junction bases numbered 6, after V lost 0 bases and J lost 5 bases. The CDR3 is made up of 16 amino acids. The CDR3 coding sequence is TGCGCCAGCAGCCAAGATGCGAGCGGGGGCAACAATGAGCAGTTCTTC. This translates into CASSQDASGGNNEQFF.

This clonotype came up once. This chain uses TRBV5-1 with TRBJ2-2, with unresolved D. V lost 0 bases to trimming and J lost 6 bases, with 15 bases between them. CDR1 SGHRS and CDR2 YFSETQ come from the germline V gene. This CDR3 contains 16 residues. In DNA, the CDR3 is TGCGCCAGCAGCTTGGGCCAGGCATCGGTCGCCGGGGAGCTGTTTTTT. This encodes CASSLGQASVAGELFF. The entire variable domain, with the rest obtained from reference TRBV5-1 and TRBJ2-2, is as follows: KAGVTQTPRYLIKTRGQQVTLSCSPISGHRSVSWYQQTPGQGLQFLFEYFSETQRNKGNFPGRFSGRQFSNSRSEMNVSTLELGDSALYLCASSLGQASVAGELFFGEGSRLTVL.

At least ten counts were recorded for this clonotype. The chain is built from TRBV29-1 and TRBJ2-5, with TRBD1 matching over 10 bases. Per the germline V gene, CDR1 is SQVTM and CDR2 is ANQGSEA. With V trimmed by 6 bases and J by 4 bases, 11 bases remained unmatched. This CDR3 is built from 15 residues. CDR3 region: CSVRTNRDRGETQYF. DNA for the CDR3: TGCAGCGTACGAACTAACCGGGACAGGGGAGAGACCCAGTACTTC. Using reference TRBV29-1 and TRBJ2-5 for the parts outside the CDR3, the full variable domain is SAVISQKPSRDICQRGTSLTIQCQVDSQVTMMFWYRQQPGQSLTLIATANQGSEATYESGFVIDKFPISRPNLTFSTLTVSNMSPEDSSIYLCSVRTNRDRGETQYFGPGTRLLVL.

This chain connects TRBV15 to TRBJ2-7, with D perhaps being TRBD1 or TRBD2 (5 bases each). Trimming took off 0 bases at V and 1 base at J, with 10 bases between the two ends. The CDR3 is 15 amino acids. Germline CDR1 and CDR2: LNHNV and YYDKDF (reference sequence). Here the CDR3 reads CATSRDRGGSYEQYF. CDR3 DNA sequence: TGTGCCACCAGCAGAGATCGGGGCGGTTCCTACGAGCAGTACTTC.

The V call is TRBV18, the J call TRBJ2-1, with D possibly TRBD2 on 6 matching bases. The germline V gene encodes CDR1 KGHSH and CDR2 LQKENI. V shed 3 bases and J shed 13 bases, with 16 bases lying between them. CDR3 length: 13 amino acids. The CDR3 here is CASSPRRGTIQFF. CDR3 nucleotides: TGTGCCAGCTCACCGAGGCGGGGTACGATACAGTTCTTC. The variable domain in full, completed from reference TRBV18 and TRBJ2-1, reads NAGVMQNPRHLVRRRGQEARLRCSPMKGHSHVYWYRQLPEEGLKFMVYLQKENIIDESGMPKERFSAEFPKEGPSILRIQQVVRGDSAAYFCASSPRRGTIQFFGPGTRLTVL.

The genes are TRBV12-3 or TRBV12-4 and TRBJ2-2, with 12 bases aligning to TRBD2. V gave up 6 bases and J gave up 8 bases; unmatched junction bases: 4. The CDR3 covers 14 residues. The DNA of the CDR3 is TGTGCCAGCAGCCCCGGGACTAGCGGGGGGGAGCTGTTTTTT. Protein product: CASSPGTSGGELFF.

The chain is built from TRBV20-1 and TRBJ1-1; a weak D match, TRBD1 (5 bases). The V gene's germline CDR1 is DFQATT and CDR2 SNEGSKA (reference sequence). This CDR3 region has 17 residues. V was pared by 4 bases and J by 1 base, with 22 bases between. CDR3 in DNA: TGCAGTGCTATTCCGCTGGGACCTGTCCCCACGAACACTGAAGCTTTCTTT. This encodes CSAIPLGPVPTNTEAFF.

This clonotype was seen a single time. A clone one base away is much larger, so this may be a read error. The chain recombines TRBV20-1 with TRBJ1-6; D is unresolved. The CDR3 sequence is 12 residues long. The germline CDR1 and CDR2 sequences are DFQATT and SNEGSKA (reference sequence). The CDR3 region has the DNA TGCAGTGCTAGATTCTCCAATTTACCCCTCCACTTT. It translates to CSARFSNLPLHF.

This clonotype has just a few counts. The gene calls are TRBV10-3 and TRBJ1-5; D may be TRBD1 (6 bases). This CDR3 is built from 14 residues. Deletions cut 0 bases from V and 11 bases from J, with 14 bases between. Germline V gene sequence: CDR1 ENHRY, CDR2 SYGVKD. CDR3 sequence (DNA): TGTGCCATCAGTGAGTCTGGGGGCCCACGGGCCCAGCATTTT. It specifies CAISESGGPRAQHF.

This chain uses TRBV9 with TRBJ1-2; D remains unclear. The CDR3 extends over 14 amino acids. Germline CDR1 reads SGDLS; CDR2 reads YYNGEE. Trimming left V 2 bases short and J 2 bases short, with 10 bases between. The CDR3 sequence is CASSVGRINYGYTF. Here the CDR3 DNA reads TGTGCCAGCAGCGTCGGCAGGATCAACTATGGCTACACCTTC.

CDR3 amino acids: CASRDMGVSGANVLTF. For the CDR3, the DNA is TGCGCCAGCAGGGACATGGGAGTCTCTGGGGCCAACGTCCTGACTTTC. The rearrangement links TRBV5-1 to TRBJ2-6; the D call may be TRBD1 or TRBD2 (5 bases each). The CDR3 extends over 16 amino acids. V was cut by 5 bases and J by 0 bases, with 12 bases left in between. Looked up from germline, CDR1 is SGHRS and CDR2 is YFSETQ.

The chain employs TRBV27 and TRBJ2-4; either TRBD1 or TRBD2 may supply D (6 bases each). Trimming pared 1 base from V and 6 bases from J, leaving 13 bases between. Germline CDR1 is MNHEY and CDR2 is SMNVEV (reference sequence). The CDR3 has 15 residues. The CDR3 nucleotides read TGTGCCAGCAGTTTATATCCGGGGGCGCGAAACATTCAGTACTTC. Translated: CASSLYPGARNIQYF.

This clonotype was observed many times. The chain is built from TRBV29-1 and TRBJ2-2; no clear D. There are 13 residues in the CDR3. The V end was cut by 0 bases, the J end by 4 bases, with 6 bases between. Germline V lookup: CDR1 SQVTM, CDR2 ANQGSEA. The CDR3 region is CSVEDDGTGELFF. CDR3 DNA: TGCAGCGTTGAAGATGACGGCACCGGGGAGCTGTTTTTT.

This clonotype was detected many times. The V gene is TRBV20-1, the J gene TRBJ2-7; D not certain. This CDR3 has 13 residues. Per the germline V gene, CDR1 is DFQATT and CDR2 is SNEGSKA (reference sequence). Trimming removed 2 bases from V and 5 bases from J, with 13 bases in between. The DNA of the CDR3 is TGCAGTGCTAGATCGCCTCTCGGCGACGAGCAGTACTTC. The encoded protein is CSARSPLGDEQYF.

The CDR3 coding sequence is TGTGCCAGCAGCTTAAATCACAGGGTCGAGCAGTACTTC. Residues: CASSLNHRVEQYF. The rearrangement links TRBV7-2 to TRBJ2-7; a weak D match, TRBD1 (6 bases). CDR3 length: 13 amino acids. V lost 2 bases and J 6 bases, leaving 11 bases between the germline ends. Germline CDR1 is SGHTA and CDR2 is FQGNSA.

This clonotype appeared once. V and J are TRBV20-1 and TRBJ2-5, with D tentatively TRBD2 (5 bases). The CDR3 is made up of 13 amino acids. Germline loops: CDR1 DFQATT, CDR2 SNEGSKA (reference sequence). Trimming removed 3 bases from V and 5 bases from J, with 13 bases in between. CDR3 in DNA: TGCAGTGCTAGCGGGCGGGCCTGGGAGACCCAGTACTTC. This gives the protein CSASGRAWETQYF.

CDR3 amino acids: CASSLFPGPNTEAFF. CDR3 nucleotide sequence: TGTGCCAGCAGTTTATTTCCAGGGCCGAACACTGAAGCTTTCTTT. V gene TRBV12-3 or TRBV12-4 combines with J gene TRBJ1-1, with a weak D call TRBD1 (5 bases). Trimming took 2 bases from V and 1 from J, leaving 11 bases between them. The CDR3 loop spans 15 amino acids.

The rearrangement joins TRBV12-5 to TRBJ2-1; TRBD2 aligns across 11 bases. The J segment lost 3 bases and the V segment lost 0 bases, leaving 1 base of the junction unmatched. The CDR3 totals 16 residues. CDR1 is LGHNT and CDR2 is FRNRAP in the germline V gene. In DNA, the CDR3 is TGTGCTAGTGGTTTGGTACTAGCGGGAGTCTACAATGAGCAGTTCTTC. It yields the protein CASGLVLAGVYNEQFF.

The CDR3 bases are TGCGCCAGCAGCCCTGGGACTAGCGGGAAATTCGGGGAGCTGTTTTTT. Its protein is CASSPGTSGKFGELFF. This rearrangement joins TRBV5-1 to TRBJ2-2; TRBD2 agrees at 13 bases. V shed 4 bases, J shed 7 bases, and the junction held 7 bases outside the gene matches. Germline CDR1 is SGHRS and CDR2 is YFSETQ. There are 16 residues in the CDR3.

The gene calls are TRBV5-5 and TRBJ2-2; TRBD1 matches at 8 bases. Losses at the gene ends were 6 bases for V and 5 bases for J; bases not matched to a gene: 12. The CDR3 totals 16 residues. CDR1 and CDR2 (germline): SGHKS, YYEKEE (reference sequence). The DNA for the CDR3 is TGTGCCAGCAACCGAAATACAGGGGGTTGGACCGGGGAGCTGTTTTTT. Encoded protein: CASNRNTGGWTGELFF.

This clonotype was counted between two and nine times. The V gene is TRBV6-1, the J gene TRBJ1-2, with TRBD1 matching 7 bases. In germline, CDR1 is MNHNS, CDR2 SASEGT. After removal of 6 bases from V and 2 bases from J, the junction contained 9 bases not matched to a gene. This CDR3 has 15 residues. The CDR3, as DNA: TGTGCCAGCAGCCCAGCCAGGGGGGCCAACTATGGCTACACCTTC. Its translation: CASSPARGANYGYTF.

The chain carries TRBV15 and TRBJ2-5, with TRBD2 as a possible D gene (6 bases). The CDR3 has 16 amino acids. Germline V lookup: CDR1 LNHNV, CDR2 YYDKDF (reference sequence). V lost 0 bases, J lost 4 bases, and 15 bases lay in between. The CDR3 DNA sequence: TGTGCCACCAGCAGAGACCTGGCCCTGGGGGGAGAGACCCAGTACTTC. Translating it yields CATSRDLALGGETQYF.

This clonotype was seen a few times. The V gene is TRBV7-2, the J gene TRBJ2-7; 7 bases line up with TRBD2. The J segment lost 2 bases and the V segment lost 5 bases, leaving 12 bases of the junction unmatched. Germline-derived CDR1 and CDR2 are SGHTA and FQGNSA. This CDR3 is 16 amino acids long. This chain's CDR3 is CASSKGWRERPYEQYF. The CDR3 DNA reads as TGTGCCAGCAGCAAAGGGTGGCGGGAGCGTCCCTACGAGCAGTACTTC.